This TCR beta chain comes out of a study of blood T cell repertoires in COVID-19. The data were produced by immunoSEQ multiplex PCR, yet TCRdb's version contains in-frame clones alone and is incomplete. The data hold approximately 300,000 clones, with around 90% observed a single time. CDR1 SEHNR and CDR2 FQNEAQ come from the germline V gene (reference sequence). The CDR3 totals 19 residues. V gave up 1 base and J gave up 4 bases; unmatched junction bases: 15. The rearrangement uses TRBV7-9 and TRBJ2-1; 8 nucleotides align to TRBD2. The sequence was collected from a woman between 50 and 59 years old with COVID-19, enrolled during active disease. The sample consisted of peripheral blood. The CDR3 loop reads CASSLGGLGYSGEYNEQFF. CDR3 nucleotide sequence: TGTGCCAGCAGCTTAGGGGGACTAGGATACTCGGGGGAATACAATGAGCAGTTCTTC.